This T cell receptor beta chain was observed in a study of patients and donors after allogeneic stem cell transplantation. V lost 3 bases and J 0 bases, leaving 15 bases between the germline ends. CDR1 is DFQATT, CDR2 SNEGSKA, per germline (reference sequence). CDR3 length: 16 amino acids. TCRdb reprocessed the RT-PCR reads via MiXCR and lists one record per CDR3 protein. The sample comprises about a million distinct CDR3 sequences, about a sixth of which are singletons, and 6% rests with the top ten. Sequencing was done on a sample of blood, either unsorted or a sorted T cell fraction (not recorded which). The sequence was obtained from a human donor who was either an allogeneic HSCT recipient or a stem cell or donor lymphocyte infusion donor (not recorded which). It is not recorded whose cells these are; they may come from a transplant donor. V and J are TRBV20-1 and TRBJ2-1; D may be TRBD1 or TRBD2 (5 bases each). The CDR3 region is CSASGHGGVSYNEQFF. In nucleotides, the CDR3 is TGCAGTGCTAGTGGACATGGGGGAGTCTCCTACAATGAGCAGTTCTTC.